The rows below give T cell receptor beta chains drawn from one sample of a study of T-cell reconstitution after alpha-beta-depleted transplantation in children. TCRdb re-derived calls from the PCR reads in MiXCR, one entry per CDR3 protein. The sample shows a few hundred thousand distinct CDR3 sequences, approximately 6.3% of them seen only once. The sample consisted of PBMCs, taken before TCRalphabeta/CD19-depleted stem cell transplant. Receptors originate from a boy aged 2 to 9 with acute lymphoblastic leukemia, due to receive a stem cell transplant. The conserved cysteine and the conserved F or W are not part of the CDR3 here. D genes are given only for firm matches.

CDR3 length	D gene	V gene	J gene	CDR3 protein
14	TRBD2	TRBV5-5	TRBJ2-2	ASTLGLVGNTGELF
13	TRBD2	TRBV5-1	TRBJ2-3	ASSSLAGATDTQY
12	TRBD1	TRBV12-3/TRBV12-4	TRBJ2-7	ASRRQGATYEQY
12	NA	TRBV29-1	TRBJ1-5	SVTRGNSNQPQH
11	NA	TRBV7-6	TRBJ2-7	ASSLVRQSEQY
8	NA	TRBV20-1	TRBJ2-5	SASQETQY
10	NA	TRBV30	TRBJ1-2	AWKEAHYGYT
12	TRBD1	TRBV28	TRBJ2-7	ASSPWTGNSEQY
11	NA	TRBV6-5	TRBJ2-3	ASSYSWSDTQY
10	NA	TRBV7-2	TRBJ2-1	ASSLGPGEQF
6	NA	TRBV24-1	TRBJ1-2	AIGGYT
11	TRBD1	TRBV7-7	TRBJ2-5	ASRPGQGETQY
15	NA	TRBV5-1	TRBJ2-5	ASSLGSRSVGGETQY
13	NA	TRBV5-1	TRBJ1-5	ASSPGHLGDQPQH
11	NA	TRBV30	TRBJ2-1	AWTPGSGNEQF
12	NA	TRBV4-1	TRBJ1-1	ASSQDGENTEAF
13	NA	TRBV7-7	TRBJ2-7	ASSWERASSYEQY
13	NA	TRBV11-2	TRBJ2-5	ASSAGPLAQETQY
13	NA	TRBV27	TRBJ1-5	ASRGRFNSNQPQH
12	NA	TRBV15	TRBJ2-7	ATSRVQGRYEQY
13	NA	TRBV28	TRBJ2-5	ASLGDGAFEETQY
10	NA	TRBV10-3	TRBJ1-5	AISPVGRPQH
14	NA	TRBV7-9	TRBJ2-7	ASSSTRDRATYEQY
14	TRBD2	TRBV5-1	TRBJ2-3	ASSSRAGGPTDTQY
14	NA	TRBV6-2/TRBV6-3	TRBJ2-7	ASSYVGFGSSYEQY
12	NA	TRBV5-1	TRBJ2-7	ASSLDREPYEQY
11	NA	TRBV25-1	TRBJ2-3	ASKMRSTDTQY
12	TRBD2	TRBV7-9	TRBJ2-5	ASILVAGEETQY
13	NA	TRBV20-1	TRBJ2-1	SAMLSLRTYNEQF
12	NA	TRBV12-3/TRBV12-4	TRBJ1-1	ASIGRVLGTEAF
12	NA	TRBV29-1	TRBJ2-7	SVESLTGWNEQY
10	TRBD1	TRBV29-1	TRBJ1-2	SGGTDGYGYT
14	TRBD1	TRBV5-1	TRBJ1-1	ASSLGGQGLHTEAF
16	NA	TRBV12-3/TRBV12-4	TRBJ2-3	ASSPPPLWVAGTDTQY